Below, 15 T cell receptor beta chains from the same sample are listed, as sequenced in a study of blood T cell repertoires in COVID-19 (dated by TCRdb to 2019 to 2021). Libraries were made using the immunoSEQ multiplex PCR assay. The clones in this table, taken by TCRdb from immuneACCESS, are in-frame only. Not every clone is retained; where verified, under half of the shortfall comes from an unresolved V gene, and the cause of the rest is unknown. A total of 100,000 or so clones appear in this sample, 75% to 90% of them only once. The ten largest clones take up more than 1.5% of the sample. Sequencing was carried out using peripheral blood. The receptors shown here come from a woman in her sixties or seventies with active or convalescent COVID-19.

This chain joins TRBV10-3 and TRBJ1-1, with D possibly being TRBD1 (6 bases). Trimming stripped 10 bases from V and 0 bases from J, with 15 bases between. Germline lookup yields CDR1 ENHRY and CDR2 SYGVKD. This CDR3 region has 14 residues. CDR3 DNA: TGTGCCACCAGGGAAACAGGGCTGAACACTGAAGCTTTCTTT. Translated: CATRETGLNTEAFF.

The V call is TRBV11-2, the J call TRBJ1-2, with a weak D call TRBD1 (5 bases). The CDR3 extends over 16 amino acids. V was trimmed by 5 bases and J by 7 bases, leaving 23 bases between them. CDR1 and CDR2 (germline): SGHAT, FQNNGV. DNA for the CDR3: TGTGCCAGCAGCCCCTATCAAGGGCAGGGCGCCTTTGGCTACACCTTC. This codes for CASSPYQGQGAFGYTF.

The chain joins TRBV7-6 to TRBJ1-1; D perhaps matches TRBD1 (5 bases). Germline V gene sequence: CDR1 SGHVS, CDR2 FNYEAQ. Trimming removed 2 bases from V and 3 bases from J, with 13 bases in between. The CDR3 sequence is 15 residues long. The CDR3 is CASSLTTASDTEAFF. In DNA, the CDR3 is TGTGCCAGCAGCTTAACGACAGCCTCTGACACTGAAGCTTTCTTT.

The chain uses TRBV7-2 and TRBJ2-7, with 9 nucleotides matching TRBD1. Per the germline V gene, CDR1 is SGHTA and CDR2 is FQGNSA. This CDR3 is built from 14 residues. Trimming cost V 5 bases and J 5 bases; bases outside gene matches: 7. CDR3 region: CASSQERTGDEQYF. CDR3 DNA: TGTGCCAGCAGCCAAGAGCGGACAGGGGACGAGCAGTACTTC.

The genes are TRBV7-2 and TRBJ2-3; no firm D call. CDR1 is SGHTA, CDR2 FQGNSA, per germline. V dropped 1 base and J dropped 3 bases, with 8 bases sitting between them. This CDR3 is 14 amino acids long. The CDR3 DNA reads as TGTGCCAGCAGCTTAGTAAGTCAGACAGATACGCAGTATTTT. Encoded protein: CASSLVSQTDTQYF.

The gene calls are TRBV2 and TRBJ1-5; a possible D gene is TRBD1 (6 bases). V dropped 6 bases and J dropped 3 bases, with 9 bases sitting between them. Per germline, CDR1 SNHLY and CDR2 FYNNEI. This CDR3 has 13 residues. CDR3 region: CASSRDTNQPQHF. CDR3 nucleotides: TGTGCCAGCAGCCGGGACACCAATCAGCCCCAGCATTTT.

The chain combines TRBV27 with TRBJ1-5; 7 nucleotides agree with TRBD1. V lost 2 bases and J lost 8; bases outside the gene matches: 9. The CDR3 totals 15 residues. The germline V gene encodes CDR1 MNHEY and CDR2 SMNVEV (reference sequence). Here the CDR3 DNA reads TGTGCCAGCAGTTTACGACAGGGAGTTGTTGAGCCCCAGCATTTT. Translation: CASSLRQGVVEPQHF.

DNA for the CDR3: TGTGCCAGCAGCCAGCGGACGGGAAATAATTCACCCCTCCACTTT. Protein sequence: CASSQRTGNNSPLHF. The chain is built from TRBV9 and TRBJ1-6; D is ambiguous. Germline loops: CDR1 SGDLS, CDR2 YYNGEE. The CDR3 sequence is 15 residues long. Trimming shortened V by 4 bases and J by 5 bases, and 13 bases separated the two germline ends.

This rearrangement joins TRBV4-1 to TRBJ2-1; the D gene is possibly TRBD1 (6 bases). The CDR3 is 20 amino acids. V was trimmed by 4 bases and J by 0 bases, leaving 25 bases between them. The V gene's germline CDR1 is MGHRA and CDR2 YSYEKL. The CDR3 loop is CASSPSQGGNLFSSYNEQFF. As DNA, the CDR3 is TGCGCCAGCAGCCCCTCACAGGGTGGCAACCTCTTCAGCTCCTACAATGAGCAGTTCTTC.

This chain joins TRBV10-2 and TRBJ2-1, with a tentative D call TRBD1 (6 bases). Germline V lookup: CDR1 WSHSY, CDR2 SAAADI. The CDR3 sequence is 14 residues long. V was trimmed by 2 bases and J by 10 bases, leaving 15 bases between them. This CDR3 reads CASSERGDRSEQFF. Written as DNA, the CDR3 is TGCGCCAGCAGTGAGAGGGGAGACAGGTCAGAGCAGTTCTTC.

The chain employs TRBV5-1 and TRBJ1-1; 11 bases align to TRBD1. The ends lost 4 bases at V and 5 bases at J; junction bases unmatched: 7. This CDR3 comprises 15 residues. Looked up from germline, CDR1 is SGHRS and CDR2 is YFSETQ. The CDR3 nucleotides are TGCGCCAGCAGCCCTACCGGGACAGGGGGTACTGAAGCTTTCTTT. Translating it yields CASSPTGTGGTEAFF. The full variable domain, with the rest looked up from reference TRBV5-1 and TRBJ1-1, is KAGVTQTPRYLIKTRGQQVTLSCSPISGHRSVSWYQQTPGQGLQFLFEYFSETQRNKGNFPGRFSGRQFSNSRSEMNVSTLELGDSALYLCASSPTGTGGTEAFFGQGTRLTVV.

V is TRBV7-2 and J is TRBJ2-7, with D hard to call. CDR1 is SGHTA, CDR2 FQGNSA, per germline. Trimming left V 7 bases short and J 0 bases short, with 7 bases between. The CDR3 has 12 residues. The CDR3 sequence is CASTLTSYEQYF. The CDR3 coding sequence is TGTGCCAGCACCCTAACCTCCTACGAGCAGTACTTC.

The chain carries TRBV28 and TRBJ1-3, with D uncertain. Looked up from germline, CDR1 is MDHEN and CDR2 is SYDVKM. This CDR3 region has 12 residues. Trimming stripped 7 bases from V and 4 bases from J, with 8 bases between. This CDR3 reads CASTQRGNTIYF. The CDR3 DNA is TGTGCCAGCACCCAACGGGGAAACACCATATATTTT. The full variable domain, in which reference TRBV28 and TRBJ1-3 provide the parts outside the CDR3, is DVKVTQSSRYLVKRTGEKVFLECVQDMDHENMFWYRQDPGLGLRLIYFSYDVKMKEKGDIPEGYSVSREKKERFSLILESASTNQTSMYLCASTQRGNTIYFGEGSWLTVV.

The V gene is TRBV15, the J gene TRBJ1-4; 7 bases match TRBD1. The CDR3 loop spans 15 amino acids. Germline V gives CDR1 LNHNV, CDR2 YYDKDF (reference sequence). J gave up 2 bases and V 5 bases, and 5 bases lay outside the gene matches. The CDR3 region is CATSRRTGTNEKLFF. CDR3 bases: TGTGCCACCAGCCGCCGGACAGGTACTAATGAAAAACTGTTTTTT.

The V gene is TRBV7-4, the J gene TRBJ1-3, with 10 bases fitting TRBD1. V lost 6 bases, J lost 0 bases, and 5 bases stayed unmatched. The CDR3 has 16 amino acids. The germline gives CDR1 SGHVT, CDR2 SQSDAQ. CDR3 DNA: TGTGCCAGCAGGGACCGGGACAGGGGCTCTGGAAACACCATATATTTT. This encodes CASRDRDRGSGNTIYF.